What follows are 29 T cell receptor beta chains derived from one specimen sequenced in a study of spatial heterogeneity in lung cancer. Findings and caveats of the study: Tracking of tumor mutation counts was seen in expanded intratumoral alpha and beta TCR counts.

Described time point: sample taken at primary tumor resection. Antigens for these TCRs are unknown. A single record per CDR3 protein comes from TCRdb applying MiXCR to the 5' RACE reads. The sample has around 100,000 distinct CDR3 sequences, approximately 4.7% seen once; the top ten hold around 21%. This sample comprised lung tumor tissue, obtained at surgery. All receptors derive from a male donor with early-stage non-small cell lung cancer.

CDR3 in amino acids: CSAIDRLSYEQYF. The CDR3 DNA is TGCAGTGCAATTGATAGACTATCCTACGAGCAGTACTTC. The chain employs TRBV20-1 and TRBJ2-7; tentatively, D is TRBD2 (5 bases). The CDR3 has 13 amino acids. Germline loops: CDR1 DFQATT, CDR2 SNEGSKA (reference sequence). V lost 6 bases and J 1 base, leaving 13 bases between the germline ends.

The chain recombines TRBV11-2 with TRBJ2-1; D uncertain. The V gene's germline CDR1 is SGHAT and CDR2 FQNNGV. The CDR3 is 15 amino acids. V lost 2 bases, J lost 0 bases, and 8 bases lay in between. CDR3 DNA: TGTGCCAGCAGCTTACAGCGAAGCTCCTACAATGAGCAGTTCTTC. Its protein product is CASSLQRSSYNEQFF.

The sample holds many counts of this clonotype. This rearrangement joins TRBV12-3 or TRBV12-4 to TRBJ2-2, with a possible D match to TRBD2 (6 bases). V lost 5 bases and J 1 base, leaving 11 bases between the germline ends. There are 15 residues in the CDR3. As DNA, the CDR3 is TGTGCCAGCAGTCTGGCGGGAAGGAACACCGGGGAGCTGTTTTTT. Residues: CASSLAGRNTGELFF.

This clonotype was recorded at least ten times. The chain uses TRBV3-1 and TRBJ1-5, with D possibly matching TRBD1 (6 bases). The CDR3 covers 13 residues. The ends were cut back, 6 bases at V and 5 bases at J, with 11 bases in the middle. CDR1 and CDR2 from the germline V gene are LGHDT and YNNKEL (reference sequence). CDR3 nucleotides: TGTGCCAGCAGTCGACAGGTGGATCAGCCCCAGCATTTT. Amino acid sequence: CASSRQVDQPQHF. Drawing the rest from reference TRBV3-1 and TRBJ1-5, the complete variable domain is DTAVSQTPKYLVTQMGNDKSIKCEQNLGHDTMYWYKQDSKKFLKIMFSYNNKELIINETVPNRFSPKSPDKAHLNLHINSLELGDSAVYFCASSRQVDQPQHFGDGTRLSIL.

This chain links TRBV28 with TRBJ1-2, with D hard to call. The CDR3 has 13 amino acids. Trimming cost V 5 bases and J 4 bases, with 11 bases left between them. Germline assignment: CDR1 MDHEN and CDR2 SYDVKM. The CDR3 DNA reads as TGTGCCAGCAGTCGGCCCGAGGGCTATGGCTACACCTTC. As protein: CASSRPEGYGYTF.

This clonotype was observed a handful of times. V and J are TRBV5-1 and TRBJ2-6; D is tentatively TRBD1 or TRBD2 (5 bases each). The germline V gene encodes CDR1 SGHRS and CDR2 YFSETQ. The length of the CDR3 is 19 residues. V was shortened by 3 bases and J by 1 base, with 20 bases between the two germline ends. In DNA, the CDR3 is TGCGCCAGCAGCTACCCCTTTCCGGGGACCCTTTCTGGGGCCAACGTCCTGACTTTC. Its protein is CASSYPFPGTLSGANVLTF. The full variable domain, in which reference TRBV5-1 and TRBJ2-6 provide the parts outside the CDR3, is KAGVTQTPRYLIKTRGQQVTLSCSPISGHRSVSWYQQTPGQGLQFLFEYFSETQRNKGNFPGRFSGRQFSNSRSEMNVSTLELGDSALYLCASSYPFPGTLSGANVLTFGAGSRLTVL.

This clonotype was seen ten or more times. This chain uses TRBV10-1 with TRBJ2-1, with D possibly matching TRBD1 (6 bases). In germline, CDR1 is WNHNN, CDR2 SYGVQD (reference sequence). CDR3 size: 13 residues. Trimming cost V 0 bases and J 11 bases, with 11 bases left between them. The CDR3: CASSESRGDKQFF. As DNA, the CDR3 is TGCGCCAGCAGTGAGTCCAGAGGGGACAAGCAGTTCTTC.

This clonotype showed up many times. This rearrangement joins TRBV5-1 to TRBJ2-5; 11 nucleotides match TRBD1. Germline trimming cut 4 bases from V and 6 bases from J; bases unmatched to any gene: 8. CDR1 is SGHRS and CDR2 is YFSETQ in the germline V gene. This CDR3 region has 15 residues. The CDR3 coding sequence is TGCGCCAGCAGCGCGGGACAGGGGGGAAGAAAGACCCAGTACTTC. Amino acids: CASSAGQGGRKTQYF.

The chain uses TRBV20-1 and TRBJ1-5, with D unresolved. The germline V gene has CDR1 DFQATT and CDR2 SNEGSKA (reference sequence). This CDR3 spans 10 amino acids. V was trimmed by 3 bases and J by 11 bases, leaving 8 bases between them. The CDR3 DNA is TGCAGTGCTAGTAATCCGACCCAGCATTTT. Translation gives CSASNPTQHF.

This clonotype was counted at least ten times. The CDR3 region has the DNA TGTGCCAGCAGTTTTTATCCGCGAGCGACCCAGTACTTC. The encoded protein is CASSFYPRATQYF. The chain carries TRBV27 and TRBJ2-5, with no clear D. Deletions cut 3 bases from V and 7 bases from J, with 12 bases between. Germline CDR1 reads MNHEY; CDR2 reads SMNVEV (reference sequence). The CDR3 totals 13 residues.

This clonotype was counted many times. The CDR3 spells CASSLSLTRRYQETQYF. The CDR3 DNA follows: TGTGCCAGCAGCTTATCCCTGACAAGGAGGTACCAAGAGACCCAGTACTTC. This chain uses TRBV7-9 with TRBJ2-5, with D perhaps TRBD2 (5 bases). CDR1 is SEHNR and CDR2 is FQNEAQ in the germline V gene (reference sequence). The CDR3 contains 17 residues. V was cut by 2 bases and J by 0 bases, with 16 bases left in between. Using reference TRBV7-9 and TRBJ2-5 for the parts outside the CDR3, the full variable domain is DTGVSQNPRHKITKRGQNVTFRCDPISEHNRLYWYRQTLGQGPEFLTYFQNEAQLEKSRLLSDRFSAERPKGSFSTLEIQRTEQGDSAMYLCASSLSLTRRYQETQYFGPGTRLLVL.

At least ten counts were recorded for this clonotype. The chain has TRBV10-3 and TRBJ2-5; D might be TRBD1 (6 bases). Germline CDR1 ENHRY, CDR2 SYGVKD. Trimming left V 2 bases short and J 5 bases short, with 9 bases between. The CDR3 spans 13 residues. CDR3 in amino acids: CAISEGTYETQYF. The CDR3 region has the DNA TGTGCCATCAGTGAGGGGACATATGAGACCCAGTACTTC.

This clonotype was seen only a few times. This chain links TRBV20-1 with TRBJ2-3; D possibly corresponds to TRBD2 (5 bases). Germline V gene sequence: CDR1 DFQATT, CDR2 SNEGSKA (reference sequence). CDR3 size: 13 residues. Trimming pared 3 bases from V and 6 bases from J, leaving 13 bases between. The CDR3 region is CSASRGLGDTQYF. CDR3 coding DNA: TGCAGTGCTAGTAGAGGGTTAGGGGATACGCAGTATTTT.

At least ten counts were recorded for this clonotype. The rearrangement links TRBV12-3 or TRBV12-4 to TRBJ1-1, with TRBD1 identical over 7 bases. V shed 5 bases, J shed 0 bases, and the junction held 9 bases outside the gene matches. The CDR3 length is 16 residues. The CDR3 DNA reads as TGTGCCAGCAGTGGGCGACAGGGAGTTATGAACACTGAAGCTTTCTTT. Amino acid sequence: CASSGRQGVMNTEAFF.

There are many counts of this clonotype. This chain links TRBV28 with TRBJ2-7; no reliable D call. Trimming took 3 bases from V and 5 from J, leaving 11 bases between them. The CDR3 runs 13 residues. Looked up from germline, CDR1 is MDHEN and CDR2 is SYDVKM. CDR3 protein: CASSLGSGHEQYF. The CDR3 DNA reads TGTGCCAGCAGTTTGGGCAGTGGGCACGAGCAGTACTTC.

This clonotype was picked up many times. The J gene is TRBJ2-1, the V gene TRBV6-5; 7 nucleotides agree with TRBD2. In germline, CDR1 is MNHEY, CDR2 SVGAGI. The V and J ends lost 4 bases and 10 bases, in that order; junction bases with no gene match: 7. The CDR3 runs 13 residues. CDR3 in DNA: TGTGCCAGCAGTTTGCCGGGAGGCGGGGAGCAGTTCTTC. It yields the protein CASSLPGGGEQFF.

This chain uses TRBV7-9 with TRBJ1-1; D call uncertain. The germline V gene encodes CDR1 SEHNR and CDR2 FQNEAQ (reference sequence). The V and J ends lost 1 base and 6 bases respectively, with 12 bases between them. CDR3 length equals 14 residues. For the CDR3, the DNA is TGTGCCAGCAGCTTAGTCGATTCTGTGGCTGAAGCTTTCTTT. Its translation is CASSLVDSVAEAFF.

This clonotype was recorded at least ten times. V gene TRBV11-2 combines with J gene TRBJ2-3, with D possibly called TRBD1 or TRBD2 (5 bases each). The CDR3 has 14 residues. In germline, CDR1 is SGHAT, CDR2 FQNNGV. The germline V and J ends were trimmed by 11 bases and 1 base, with 16 bases remaining between them. This CDR3 is CASRAGDRTDTQYF. The CDR3 nucleotides read TGTGCCTCCCGAGCCGGGGACCGCACAGATACGCAGTATTTT.

A few counts support this clonotype. The CDR3 spells CASSDISFAGELFF. CDR3 DNA: TGCGCCAGCAGTGATATAAGTTTTGCCGGGGAGCTGTTTTTT. The chain links TRBV10-1 to TRBJ2-2; D unclear. CDR3 length: 14 residues. The germline V and J ends were trimmed by 3 bases and 6 bases, with 11 bases remaining between them. Germline V gene data show CDR1 as WNHNN and CDR2 as SYGVQD (reference sequence).

This clonotype was seen at least ten times. The V and J genes are TRBV27 and TRBJ1-5; D may be TRBD1 (5 bases). Germline loops: CDR1 MNHEY, CDR2 SMNVEV (reference sequence). The CDR3 sequence is 19 residues long. V was shortened by 5 bases and J by 2 bases, with 25 bases between the two germline ends. The CDR3, as DNA: TGTGCCAGCAGTCCTCCTTCGGTCCCCAGGGCAGGCGGCAATCAGCCCCAGCATTTT. Its protein product is CASSPPSVPRAGGNQPQHF.

This clonotype has at least ten counts. The chain employs TRBV18 and TRBJ1-2; D perhaps matches TRBD1 (5 bases). V was shortened by 5 bases and J by 6 bases, with 16 bases between the two germline ends. Looked up from germline, CDR1 is KGHSH and CDR2 is LQKENI. The CDR3 is 14 amino acids. The CDR3 coding sequence is TGTGCCAGCTCATATAGGGACCGCATTAATGGCTACACCTTC. Translated: CASSYRDRINGYTF. The full variable domain, with the rest looked up from reference TRBV18 and TRBJ1-2, is NAGVMQNPRHLVRRRGQEARLRCSPMKGHSHVYWYRQLPEEGLKFMVYLQKENIIDESGMPKERFSAEFPKEGPSILRIQQVVRGDSAAYFCASSYRDRINGYTFGSGTRLTVV.

This clonotype was detected ten times or more. The V call is TRBV7-2, the J call TRBJ2-1, with D maybe TRBD2 (6 bases). The V end was cut by 5 bases, the J end by 6 bases, with 11 bases between. The CDR3 totals 13 residues. Germline CDR1 reads SGHTA; CDR2 reads FQGNSA. Written as DNA, the CDR3 is TGTGCCAGCAGCCTTACTAGCAGCAATGAGCAGTTCTTC. Residues: CASSLTSSNEQFF.

This clonotype was seen repeatedly, ten times or more. This chain uses TRBV28 with TRBJ2-2; no reliable D call. V was pared by 1 base and J by 6 bases, with 6 bases between. CDR1 MDHEN and CDR2 SYDVKM come from the germline V gene. This CDR3 spans 13 amino acids. The CDR3 reads CASSLFGPGELFF. The CDR3 coding sequence is TGTGCCAGCAGTTTATTCGGGCCCGGGGAGCTGTTTTTT.

At least ten counts were recorded for this clonotype. The rearrangement uses TRBV6-6 and TRBJ2-7; D possibly corresponds to TRBD2 (6 bases). Germline assignment: CDR1 MNHNY and CDR2 SVGAGI (reference sequence). V lost 4 bases, J lost 1 base, and 14 bases lay in between. The CDR3 length is 15 residues. The CDR3: CASSSSELASYEQYF. In DNA, the CDR3 is TGTGCCAGCAGTTCCAGTGAACTAGCATCCTACGAGCAGTACTTC.

This clonotype was counted between two and nine times. The V and J genes are TRBV7-9 and TRBJ1-2; maybe TRBD1 (5 bases). V was clipped by 5 bases and J by 2 bases, with 12 bases between them. Germline values: CDR1 SEHNR, CDR2 FQNEAQ (reference sequence). The CDR3 consists of 14 residues. This CDR3 is CASSKGTANYGYTF. The DNA of the CDR3 is TGTGCCAGCAGCAAAGGGACCGCAAACTATGGCTACACCTTC.

This clonotype has just a few counts. In DNA form, the CDR3 reads TGCGCCAGCAGCGAGCCCATCGGAAGCCAAGAGACCCAGTACTTC. Protein product: CASSEPIGSQETQYF. The chain uses TRBV5-1 and TRBJ2-5; no firm D call. The germline gives CDR1 SGHRS, CDR2 YFSETQ. This CDR3 is 15 amino acids long. V gave up 4 bases and J gave up 1 base, with 14 bases separating them.

This clonotype was detected many times. This chain joins TRBV2 and TRBJ2-1; 7 positions match TRBD2. This CDR3 is 14 amino acids long. Germline lookup yields CDR1 SNHLY and CDR2 FYNNEI. J lost 2 bases, V lost 4 bases, and 2 bases had no gene match. CDR3 protein: CASSGLAAYNEQFF. The CDR3 DNA sequence: TGTGCCAGCAGTGGACTAGCCGCCTACAATGAGCAGTTCTTC.

This clonotype was seen many times. The V gene is TRBV2, the J gene TRBJ2-1, with 9 bases that match TRBD2. Per germline, CDR1 SNHLY and CDR2 FYNNEI. Germline trimming cut 6 bases from V and 5 bases from J; bases unmatched to any gene: 11. CDR3 size: 16 residues. The CDR3 loop reads CASREKPGLAHNEQFF. In DNA, the CDR3 is TGTGCCAGCAGGGAAAAGCCGGGACTAGCCCACAATGAGCAGTTCTTC.

This clonotype was found many times. V gene TRBV6-6 combines with J gene TRBJ2-4; 8 nucleotides agree with TRBD1. CDR1 and CDR2 (germline): MNHNY, SVGAGI (reference sequence). This CDR3 has 15 amino acids. J gave up 6 bases and V 5 bases, and 9 bases lay outside the gene matches. The CDR3 reads CASSLRTGWINIQYF. DNA of the CDR3: TGTGCCAGCAGTCTCAGGACAGGGTGGATAAACATTCAGTACTTC.